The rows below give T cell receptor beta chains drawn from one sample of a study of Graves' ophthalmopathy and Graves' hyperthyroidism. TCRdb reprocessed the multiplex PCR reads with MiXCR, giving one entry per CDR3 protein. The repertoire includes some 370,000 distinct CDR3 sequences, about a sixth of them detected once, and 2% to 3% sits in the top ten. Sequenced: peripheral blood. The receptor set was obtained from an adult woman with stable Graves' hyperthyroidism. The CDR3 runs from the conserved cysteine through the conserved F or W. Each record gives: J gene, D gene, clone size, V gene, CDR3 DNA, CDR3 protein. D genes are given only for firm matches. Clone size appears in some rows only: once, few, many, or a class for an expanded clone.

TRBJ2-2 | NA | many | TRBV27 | TGTGCCAGCAGTTTATCCCGACCATACTCGAACACCGGGGAGCTGTTTTTT | CASSLSRPYSNTGELFF
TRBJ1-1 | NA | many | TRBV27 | TGTGCCAGCAGCCCCAGGGGATCGAACACTGAAGCTTTCTTT | CASSPRGSNTEAFF
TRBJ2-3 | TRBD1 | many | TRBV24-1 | TGTGCCACCAGTGATTCCTTCCCAACTGGACAGGGCACAGATACGCAGTATTTT | CATSDSFPTGQGTDTQYF
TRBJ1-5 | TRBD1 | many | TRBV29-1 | TGCAGCGTAGGCGGGACAGGGGGACAGCCCCAGCATTTT | CSVGGTGGQPQHF
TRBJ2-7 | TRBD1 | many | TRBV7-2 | TGTGCCAGCAGCCACAGGACAGGATACGAGCAGTACTTC | CASSHRTGYEQYF
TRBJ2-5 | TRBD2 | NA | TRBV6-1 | TGTGCCAGCAGTGGTCTTATAGCGGGGCAAGAGACCCAGTACTTC | CASSGLIAGQETQYF
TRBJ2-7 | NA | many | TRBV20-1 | TGCAGTGCTAGAGATTCCCGGGGAGGATACGAGCAGTACTTC | CSARDSRGGYEQYF
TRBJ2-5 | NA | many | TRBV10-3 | TGTGCCATCAGTGAGACCCAAGGACGGGGGTCGAGGGAGACCCAGTACTTC | CAISETQGRGSRETQYF
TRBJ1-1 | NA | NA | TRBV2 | TGTGCCAGCAGTCTCGTGACAGGAAAGATAGCTTTCTTT | CASSLVTGKIAFF
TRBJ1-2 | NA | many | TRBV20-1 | TGCAGTGCTGAAGGGAACTATGGCTACACCTTC | CSAEGNYGYTF